These 15 T cell receptor beta chains were sequenced from one sample in a study of memory CD8 T cells in hepatitis C reinfection. Time point described: pre-reinfection, 55 to 20 weeks before reinfection detection. No in vitro expansion preceded TCR sequencing of the sorted cells. The method was immunoSEQ multiplex PCR; TCRdb's version includes in-frame clones alone and lacks a portion of them. The table records approximately 51,000 clones, over 85% of them present only once. Sequenced sample: naive CD8+ T cells sorted from blood. The receptors originated from a man younger than 35 with hepatitis C virus infection.

This chain uses TRBV10-3 with TRBJ2-3; possible D gene TRBD2, 5 bases. The CDR3 contains 15 residues. Trimming stripped 7 bases from V and 3 bases from J, with 17 bases between. Germline V gene sequence: CDR1 ENHRY, CDR2 SYGVKD. CDR3 loop: CAIMRATVGTDTQYF. The CDR3 DNA is TGTGCCATCATGAGGGCCACCGTGGGGACAGATACGCAGTATTTT.

This clone was seen more than once but under ten times. The gene calls are TRBV5-1 and TRBJ2-2; D perhaps matches TRBD2 (6 bases). Germline values: CDR1 SGHRS, CDR2 YFSETQ. Trimming pared 5 bases from V and 0 bases from J, leaving 11 bases between. The CDR3 has 15 residues. The CDR3: CASSPGVANTGELFF. CDR3 nucleotide sequence: TGCGCCAGCAGTCCGGGAGTCGCGAACACCGGGGAGCTGTTTTTT. Filled out from reference TRBV5-1 and TRBJ2-2, the complete variable domain reads KAGVTQTPRYLIKTRGQQVTLSCSPISGHRSVSWYQQTPGQGLQFLFEYFSETQRNKGNFPGRFSGRQFSNSRSEMNVSTLELGDSALYLCASSPGVANTGELFFGEGSRLTVL.

This chain links TRBV7-2 with TRBJ2-5; tentatively, D is TRBD1 (6 bases). Between the trimmed V and J ends, which lost 3 bases and 3 bases, there was a span of 17 bases. Germline values: CDR1 SGHTA, CDR2 FQGNSA. The length of the CDR3 is 16 residues. The CDR3 sequence: CASSLPQGFGKETQYF. The CDR3 DNA sequence: TGTGCCAGCAGCTTGCCCCAGGGGTTCGGTAAAGAGACCCAGTACTTC.

This chain connects TRBV6-5 to TRBJ1-1; 7 bases are shared with TRBD1. CDR1 and CDR2 from the germline V gene are MNHEY and SVGAGI. J gave up 2 bases and V 10 bases, and 7 bases lay outside the gene matches. This CDR3 is 13 amino acids long. The CDR3 DNA sequence: TGTGCCATCTCAAGGGGGCCAAACACTGAAGCTTTCTTT. Its translation is CAISRGPNTEAFF.

The chain is built from TRBV2 and TRBJ2-7, with 7 bases fitting TRBD1. The CDR3 sequence is 16 residues long. Trimming took 8 bases from V and 3 from J; bases not matched to a gene: 16. Germline CDR1 is SNHLY and CDR2 is FYNNEI. The CDR3 loop is CASLQGSDRTNYEQYF. CDR3 DNA sequence: TGTGCCAGCCTTCAGGGGTCGGACAGGACCAACTACGAGCAGTACTTC.

The CDR3 spells CASRRLTGNYGYTF. CDR3 nucleotides: TGTGCCAGCAGGCGCCTCACAGGGAACTATGGCTACACCTTC. V gene TRBV7-9 combines with J gene TRBJ1-2; TRBD1 is a possible D gene (6 bases). Per germline, CDR1 SEHNR and CDR2 FQNEAQ (reference sequence). The V gene lost 6 bases and the J gene lost 2 bases, with 13 bases spanning the gap. CDR3 size: 14 residues.

The V call is TRBV7-9, the J call TRBJ2-5; D might be TRBD2 (5 bases). The germline V gene has CDR1 SEHNR and CDR2 FQNEAQ (reference sequence). The V and J ends lost 5 bases and 5 bases respectively, with 9 bases between them. The CDR3 is made up of 12 amino acids. CDR3 coding DNA: TGTGCCAGCAGCCGTTCGGGGGAGACCCAGTACTTC. Protein product: CASSRSGETQYF. Together with reference TRBV7-9 and TRBJ2-5, the CDR3 gives the full variable domain: DTGVSQNPRHKITKRGQNVTFRCDPISEHNRLYWYRQTLGQGPEFLTYFQNEAQLEKSRLLSDRFSAERPKGSFSTLEIQRTEQGDSAMYLCASSRSGETQYFGPGTRLLVL.

The genes are TRBV19 and TRBJ2-1, with 9 bases aligning to TRBD1. Germline V CDR1 and CDR2: LNHDA, SQIVND (reference sequence). J was trimmed by 4 bases and V by 7 bases; bases with no gene match: 8. The CDR3 length is 15 residues. The CDR3 sequence: CASIQDRGGYNEQFF. The CDR3 DNA sequence: TGTGCCAGTATTCAGGACAGGGGAGGGTACAATGAGCAGTTCTTC.

V usage is TRBV5-1 and J usage is TRBJ2-7, with 9 bases fitting TRBD1. V shed 4 bases, J shed 5 bases, and the junction held 7 bases outside the gene matches. Germline V gene data show CDR1 as SGHRS and CDR2 as YFSETQ. The CDR3 consists of 14 residues. The CDR3 protein is CASSSGTGTDEQYF. The CDR3 nucleotides are TGCGCCAGCAGCAGCGGGACAGGGACGGACGAGCAGTACTTC. Complete variable domain (other parts from reference TRBV5-1 and TRBJ2-7): KAGVTQTPRYLIKTRGQQVTLSCSPISGHRSVSWYQQTPGQGLQFLFEYFSETQRNKGNFPGRFSGRQFSNSRSEMNVSTLELGDSALYLCASSSGTGTDEQYFGPGTRLTVT.

This clone has just one count. The J gene is TRBJ2-1, the V gene TRBV7-2; 10 positions agree with TRBD2. CDR3 length: 16 amino acids. Germline trimming cut 1 base from V and 0 bases from J; bases unmatched to any gene: 0. CDR1 is SGHTA and CDR2 is FQGNSA in the germline V gene. The CDR3 loop reads CASSLVAGGSYNEQFF. CDR3 in DNA: TGTGCCAGCAGCTTAGTAGCGGGGGGCTCCTACAATGAGCAGTTCTTC.

The CDR3, as DNA: TGTGCCAGCAGTTTATCTCGAGGGAACACTGAAGCTTTCTTT. Its translation: CASSLSRGNTEAFF. The V call is TRBV27, the J call TRBJ1-1; D not certain. The CDR3 runs to 14 residues. Germline lookup yields CDR1 MNHEY and CDR2 SMNVEV (reference sequence). Trimming removed 0 bases from V and 1 base from J, with 6 bases in between.

This chain links TRBV5-4 with TRBJ2-7; 7 bases line up with TRBD2. This CDR3 spans 16 amino acids. Germline V CDR1 and CDR2: SGHNT, YYREEE (reference sequence). The V and J ends lost 1 base and 4 bases, in that order; junction bases with no gene match: 11. The CDR3: CASSLWVGLDKYEQYF. The DNA for the CDR3 is TGTGCCAGCAGCTTGTGGGTAGGACTAGATAAATACGAGCAGTACTTC. The variable domain in full, completed from reference TRBV5-4 and TRBJ2-7, reads ETGVTQSPTHLIKTRGQQVTLRCSSQSGHNTVSWYQQALGQGPQFIFQYYREEENGRGNFPPRFSGLQFPNYSSELNVNALELDDSALYLCASSLWVGLDKYEQYFGPGTRLTVT.

This clone was counted only a few times. V and J are TRBV27 and TRBJ2-7; the D is unclear. Germline V CDR1 and CDR2: MNHEY, SMNVEV (reference sequence). V dropped 4 bases and J dropped 4 bases, with 11 bases sitting between them. The CDR3 is 13 amino acids. In nucleotides, the CDR3 is TGTGCCAGCAGTTCCCCCGGTGTTTACGAGCAGTACTTC. It translates to CASSSPGVYEQYF.

The V and J genes are TRBV6-6 and TRBJ2-2, with D possibly matching TRBD2 (6 bases). The CDR3 is made up of 16 amino acids. Germline V lookup: CDR1 MNHNY, CDR2 SVGAGI (reference sequence). V dropped 1 base and J dropped 0 bases, with 9 bases sitting between them. The CDR3 loop reads CASSYYLATNTGELFF. DNA of the CDR3: TGTGCCAGCAGTTACTATCTAGCGACGAACACCGGGGAGCTGTTTTTT.

This clone was seen only once. The rearrangement links TRBV5-8 to TRBJ1-5; TRBD1 matches 9 bases. The J segment lost 4 bases and the V segment lost 4 bases, leaving 9 bases of the junction unmatched. The CDR3 sequence is 16 residues long. From germline, CDR1 is SGHTS and CDR2 YDEGEE. The CDR3 DNA follows: TGTGCCAGCAGCGTTGGATGGGACAGGGCAAATCAGCCCCAGCATTTT. Translation gives CASSVGWDRANQPQHF.